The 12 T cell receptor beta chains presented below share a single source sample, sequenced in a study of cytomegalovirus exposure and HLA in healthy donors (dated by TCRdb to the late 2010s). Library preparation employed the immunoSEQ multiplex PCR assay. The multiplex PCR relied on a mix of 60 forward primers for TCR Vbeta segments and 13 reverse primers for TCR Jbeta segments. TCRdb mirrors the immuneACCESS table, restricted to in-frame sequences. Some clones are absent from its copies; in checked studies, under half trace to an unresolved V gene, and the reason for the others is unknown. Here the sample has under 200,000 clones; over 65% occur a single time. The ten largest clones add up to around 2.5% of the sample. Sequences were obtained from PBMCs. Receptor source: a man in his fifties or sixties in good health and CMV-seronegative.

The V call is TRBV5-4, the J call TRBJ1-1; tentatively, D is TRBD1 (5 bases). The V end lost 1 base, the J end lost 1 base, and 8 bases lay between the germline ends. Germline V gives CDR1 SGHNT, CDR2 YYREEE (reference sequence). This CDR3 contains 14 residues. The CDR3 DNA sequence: TGTGCCAGCAGCTTGAGCCAGGGGAACACTGAAGCTTTCTTT. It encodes CASSLSQGNTEAFF.

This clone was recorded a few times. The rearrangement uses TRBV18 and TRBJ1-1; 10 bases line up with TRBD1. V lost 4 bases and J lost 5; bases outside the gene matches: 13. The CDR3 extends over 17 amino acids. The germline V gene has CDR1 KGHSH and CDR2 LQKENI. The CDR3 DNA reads TGTGCCAGCTCACGAGAGCTCCCGGGACAGGGGTTGACTGAAGCTTTCTTT. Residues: CASSRELPGQGLTEAFF.

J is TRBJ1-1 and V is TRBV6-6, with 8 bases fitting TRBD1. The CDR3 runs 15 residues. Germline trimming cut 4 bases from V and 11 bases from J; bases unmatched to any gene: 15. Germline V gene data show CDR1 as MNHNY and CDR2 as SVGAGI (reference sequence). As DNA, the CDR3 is TGTGCCAGCAGTTCCGCAGGGGGCGCTGGGGTACGGGCTTTCTTT. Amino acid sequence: CASSSAGGAGVRAFF.

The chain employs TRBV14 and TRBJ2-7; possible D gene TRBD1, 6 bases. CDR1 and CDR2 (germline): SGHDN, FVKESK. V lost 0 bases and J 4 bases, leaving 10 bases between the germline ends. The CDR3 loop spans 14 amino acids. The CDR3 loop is CASSQDLRGYEQYF. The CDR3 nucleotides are TGTGCCAGCAGCCAAGATCTGAGGGGGTACGAGCAGTACTTC. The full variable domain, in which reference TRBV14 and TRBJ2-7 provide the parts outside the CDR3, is EAGVTQFPSHSVIEKGQTVTLRCDPISGHDNLYWYRRVMGKEIKFLLHFVKESKQDESGMPNNRFLAERTGGTYSTLKVQPAELEDSGVYFCASSQDLRGYEQYFGPGTRLTVT.

CDR3 sequence: CASSLAALDTEAFF. CDR3 in DNA: TGTGCCAGCAGTTTAGCGGCCCTGGACACTGAAGCTTTCTTT. The chain links TRBV27 to TRBJ1-1; D not certain. This CDR3 is built from 14 residues. The V gene's germline CDR1 is MNHEY and CDR2 SMNVEV (reference sequence). The V gene lost 2 bases and the J gene lost 3 bases, with 10 bases spanning the gap.

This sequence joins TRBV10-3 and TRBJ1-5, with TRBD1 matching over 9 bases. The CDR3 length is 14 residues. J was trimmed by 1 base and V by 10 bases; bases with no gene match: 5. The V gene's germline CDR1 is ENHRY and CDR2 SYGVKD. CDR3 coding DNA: TGTGCCACCGACGGACAGGGGAGCAATCAGCCCCAGCATTTT. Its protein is CATDGQGSNQPQHF.

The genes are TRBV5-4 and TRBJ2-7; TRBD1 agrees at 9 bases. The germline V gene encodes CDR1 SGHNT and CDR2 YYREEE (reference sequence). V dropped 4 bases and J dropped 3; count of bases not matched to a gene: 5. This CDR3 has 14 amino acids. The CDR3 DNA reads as TGTGCCAGCAGCAATACGACAGGGGGCTACGAGCAGTACTTC. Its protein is CASSNTTGGYEQYF.

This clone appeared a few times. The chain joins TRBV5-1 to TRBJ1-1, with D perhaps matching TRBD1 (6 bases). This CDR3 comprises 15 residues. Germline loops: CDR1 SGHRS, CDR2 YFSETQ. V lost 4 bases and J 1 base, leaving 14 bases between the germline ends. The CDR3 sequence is CASSAGRTANTEAFF. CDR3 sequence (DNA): TGCGCCAGCAGCGCTGGTAGGACAGCGAACACTGAAGCTTTCTTT.

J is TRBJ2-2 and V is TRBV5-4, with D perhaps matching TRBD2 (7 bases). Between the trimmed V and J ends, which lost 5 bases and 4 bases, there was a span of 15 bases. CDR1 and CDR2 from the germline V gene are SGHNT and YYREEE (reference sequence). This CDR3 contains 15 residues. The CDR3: CASSDRGGGTGELFF. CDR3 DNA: TGTGCCAGCAGTGACCGAGGGGGGGGCACCGGGGAGCTGTTTTTT.

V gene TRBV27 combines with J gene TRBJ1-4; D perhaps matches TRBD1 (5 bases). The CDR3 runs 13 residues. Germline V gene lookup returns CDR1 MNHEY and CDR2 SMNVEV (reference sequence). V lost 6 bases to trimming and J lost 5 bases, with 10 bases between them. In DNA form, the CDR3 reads TGTGCCAGCAGCCGGGACTTCAATGAAAAACTGTTTTTT. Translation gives CASSRDFNEKLFF.

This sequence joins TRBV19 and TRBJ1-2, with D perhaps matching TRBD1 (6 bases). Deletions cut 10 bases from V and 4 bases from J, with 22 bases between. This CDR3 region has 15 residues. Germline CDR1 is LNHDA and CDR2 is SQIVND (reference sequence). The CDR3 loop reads CATEGAGALGYGYTF. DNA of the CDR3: TGTGCCACCGAGGGCGCAGGGGCACTGGGCTATGGCTACACCTTC.

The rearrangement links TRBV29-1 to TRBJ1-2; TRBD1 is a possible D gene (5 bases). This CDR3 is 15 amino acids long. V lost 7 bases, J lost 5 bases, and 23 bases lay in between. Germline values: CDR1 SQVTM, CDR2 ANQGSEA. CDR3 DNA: TGCAGCGCACCTGAGGGAGGAACGGGGGGGTATGGCTACACCTTC. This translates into CSAPEGGTGGYGYTF.